This T cell receptor beta chain came from a study of cytomegalovirus exposure and HLA in healthy donors. Study results and limitations: A missense variant in DCLRE1C was later tied to TCR beta V- and J-gene trimming. Associated with cytomegalovirus, according to the listing, were 170 or so TCR beta chains. For most TCR beta V segments, an earlier analysis put the productive rate at about 87% or about 30% of the time. The likely explanation for a cluster of highly shared sequence variants was sequencing artifact.

This clone has a handful of counts. Its specificity is unknown. The V segment lost 5 bases and the J segment 1 base; nucleotides outside the gene matches: 7. CDR1 and CDR2 (germline): SGHVS, FNYEAQ. The length of the CDR3 is 16 residues. The PCR employed 60 Vbeta primers together with 13 Jbeta primers. Repertoires were generated with immunoSEQ multiplex PCR, while TCRdb's copy carries only in-frame clones and drops some. The data hold some 150,000 clones, with around 80% observed a single time. The TCR sequence derives from a man in his forties in good health and CMV-seropositive. The chain links TRBV7-6 to TRBJ1-1, with 10 bases identical to TRBD1. The sample consisted of PBMCs. Written as DNA, the CDR3 is TGTGCCAGCAGCCATAGACAGGGGGCAACGAACACTGAAGCTTTCTTT. Its translation: CASSHRQGATNTEAFF.